This TCR beta chain came from a study of blood T cells in healthy people across ages (dated by TCRdb to between 2014 and 2017). Background for the entire study: In model experiments, template switching captured about one uniquely barcoded TCR beta cDNA molecule for every two T cells. Donors of different ages were randomly distributed across sequencing lanes to avoid experimental bias. Age-related changes in TCR beta repertoire diversity were measured in the study by deep sequencing normalized with unique cDNA molecular identifiers. Using the same blood draw, the study looked at two additional independent replicas of 1 million unique cDNA reads for two donors, one aged 18 to 30 and the other aged 80 or older. Four age groups were formed from the donors: young (average approximately 17 years), middle-aged (around 39), aged (under 70) and long-lived (less than 85). What the authors observed across the whole study: Conclusive comparison of naive and antigen-experienced compartments was prevented by the profiling of bulk unsorted PBMCs. Observed TCR beta diversity per million T cells fell roughly linearly with age, and a significant reduction was already apparent by age around 44. The CMV infection status of donors was not known, potentially confounding age-related changes in expanded clonotypes. Compared with the aged group, the long-lived group had more naive CD4+ T cells, fewer expanded clones and increased TCR diversity, a pattern suggesting age selection. A strong correlation was found between observed TCR beta diversity and the percentage of naive T cells measured by flow cytometry. Estimates of total diversity from one million sequenced T cells were regarded as lower bounds and underestimates.

This clonotype occurred a few times. What this receptor recognizes is not known. One base away there is no much larger clone; base qualities are not given. The protocol used for the library was 5' RACE. The instrument given in TCRdb is Illumina HiSeq 2500. A second roughly 6 to 12 cycle PCR used a sample-barcoded 5' primer and a J-beta primer mix. A template-switch 5' adaptor carrying 12 random nucleotides introduced a unique molecular identifier onto each TCR beta cDNA molecule. Each sample yielded at least 3 million CDR3-containing paired-end reads. All of the RNA was converted into first-strand cDNA using the Mint cDNA synthesis kit, with a TRBC-specific oligonucleotide serving as the primer. Following uracil-DNA glycosylase treatment, all cDNA underwent a first 18-cycle PCR with the universal primers M1SS and BC2_uni_R. The paper's data handling went like this. Normalization of each sample was performed by random selection of 1 million high-quality reads, each carrying a distinct molecular identifier. Reads with shared molecular identifiers were discarded instead of being binned into consensus sequences. MiTCR, with a Q25 quality threshold and the strictest error-elimination algorithm, was used for CDR3 identification, clonotype clustering and error correction. A nonparametric unseen species model with Euler transformation was used to estimate a lower bound on total TCR beta diversity. The public reads were quality trimmed at Q25 with fastp and then assembled into clones with MiXCR by TCRdb, keeping productive beta chains. Rows with a matching CDR3 protein are joined into one entry that keeps the most common DNA and genes. The V and J calls, along with clone size, are taken from TCRdb and not from the paper's own processing. The sample table lists about 750,000 distinct CDR3 sequences, 50% to 65% of them with a count of one. The ten largest clones add up to about two fifths of the sample.

Systemically healthy Caucasian individuals from Russia, about 38 in total and aged roughly 6 to 90 years, were included as donors. Each donor gave ten milliliters of peripheral blood, drawn into EDTA-treated Vacutainer tubes. Ficoll-Paque density-gradient centrifugation was used to isolate PBMCs, with at least 7 million per sample. Total RNA was extracted from PBMCs with Trizol reagent, with at least 5.5 micrograms obtained per sample. For every donor, an aliquot of PBMCs went through flow cytometry to measure the percentages of naive CD45RAhigh/CD27high T cells. The origin of this receptor is a man aged 80 or over in good health. The sequenced material came from blood.

The CDR3 protein: CSVKQDIQYF. The bases are TGCAGCGTAAAACAGGACATTCAGTACTTC. The V gene is TRBV29-1 and the J gene is TRBJ2-4; TRBD1 is a weak D gene call, 5 bases matching. V is clipped by 6 bases and J by 8 bases, and the sequence between their germline boundaries is 8 bases long. CDR1 SQVTM and CDR2 ANQGSEA were looked up in the germline V gene. The cysteine opens and the phenylalanine closes a CDR3 of 10 amino acids. Only the CDR3 part of the read is kept: 30 bases, read in frame from the first base.